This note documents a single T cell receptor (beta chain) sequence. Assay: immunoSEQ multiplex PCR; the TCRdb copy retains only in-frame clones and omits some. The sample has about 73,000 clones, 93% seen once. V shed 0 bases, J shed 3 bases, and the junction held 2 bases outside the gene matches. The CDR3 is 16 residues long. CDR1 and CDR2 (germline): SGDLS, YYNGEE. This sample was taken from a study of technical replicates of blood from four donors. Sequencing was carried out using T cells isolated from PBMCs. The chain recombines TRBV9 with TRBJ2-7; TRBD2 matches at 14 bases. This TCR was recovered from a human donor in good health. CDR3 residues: CASSVGGTSGGYEQYF. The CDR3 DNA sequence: TGTGCCAGCAGCGTAGGGGGGACTAGCGGGGGCTACGAGCAGTACTTC.